This TCR beta chain was documented in a study of blood T cell repertoires in COVID-19. Overall study: Acute-phase and convalescent COVID-19 samples originated in the United States, Italy and Spain.

TCRdb keeps only in-frame clones here, not all; method: immunoSEQ multiplex PCR. Of around 620,000 clones listed, 90% are singletons. In germline, CDR1 is KGHSH, CDR2 LQKENI. V lost 3 bases and J lost 6, with 15 bases in between. This CDR3 region has 14 residues. The sample taken for sequencing was peripheral blood. V usage is TRBV18 and J usage is TRBJ2-7; D possibly corresponds to TRBD1 (7 bases). The source is a woman aged 18 to 35 with acute or convalescent COVID-19. CDR3 sequence (DNA): TGTGCCAGCTCACCGGGGGGACAGTCAGTCGAGCAGTACTTC. It specifies CASSPGGQSVEQYF.